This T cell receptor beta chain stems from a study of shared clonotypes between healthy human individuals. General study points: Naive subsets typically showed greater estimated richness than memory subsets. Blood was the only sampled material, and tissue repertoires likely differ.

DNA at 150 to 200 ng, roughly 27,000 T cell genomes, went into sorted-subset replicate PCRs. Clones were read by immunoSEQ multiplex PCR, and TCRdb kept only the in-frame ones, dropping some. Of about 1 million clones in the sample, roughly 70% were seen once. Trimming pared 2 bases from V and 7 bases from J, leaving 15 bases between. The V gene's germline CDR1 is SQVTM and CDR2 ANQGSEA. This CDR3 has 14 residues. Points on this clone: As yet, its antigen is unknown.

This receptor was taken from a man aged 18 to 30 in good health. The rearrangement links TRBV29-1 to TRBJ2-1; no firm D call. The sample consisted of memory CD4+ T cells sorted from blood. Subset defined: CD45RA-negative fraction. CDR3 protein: CSVESGSRVNEQFF. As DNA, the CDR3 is TGCAGCGTTGAATCTGGGTCTAGAGTTAATGAGCAGTTCTTC.